A selection of T cell receptor beta chains follows, all from one sample in a study of brain T cells in children with intractable seizures. Sequenced by immunoSEQ multiplex PCR; TCRdb stores in-frame clones only, minus some. The data contain approximately 77,000 clones, about 93% of them singletons. The source was peripheral blood, collected at surgery. Receptors were obtained from a boy younger than two with tuberous sclerosis and intractable seizures. Both conserved end residues are trimmed from each CDR3. The order of the fields is clone size, V gene, J gene, CDR3 protein. Size values are once, few and many counts, or a class for expanded clones, and some rows have none.

NA	TRBV6-1	TRBJ1-3	ASSEALYTISGNTIY
NA	TRBV4-1	TRBJ2-4	ASSQEFPDRVAAKNIQY
NA	TRBV4-1	TRBJ1-3	ASSPLPIGNTIY
NA	TRBV30	TRBJ1-1	AWSLVPKGHTEAF
NA	TRBV5-1	TRBJ2-4	ASSLVGEPNIQY
NA	TRBV6-2/TRBV6-3	TRBJ2-1	ASSFYRSGRSPNEQF
once	TRBV7-7	TRBJ2-3	ASSLATTSGRTDTQY
NA	TRBV28	TRBJ2-7	ASRPGQNYEQY
NA	TRBV7-7	TRBJ2-1	ASSLGTSGDNEQF
NA	TRBV2	TRBJ2-4	ASSQNQAGSKNIQY
NA	TRBV18	TRBJ1-2	ASSPNRGVPMGYT
NA	TRBV2	TRBJ2-2	ASTPGASGELF
NA	TRBV18	TRBJ2-7	ASSPGRGEQY
NA	TRBV7-9	TRBJ1-2	ASTSAEGYGYT
NA	TRBV6-2/TRBV6-3	TRBJ1-5	ASSYTPDSSVEPQH
NA	TRBV11-3	TRBJ1-5	ASSLDSGSNQPQH
NA	TRBV27	TRBJ1-5	AGRAASNQPQH
NA	TRBV10-3	TRBJ1-3	AISETQGVSGNTIY
NA	TRBV28	TRBJ2-7	ASRQDRGRGEQY
NA	TRBV2	TRBJ1-2	ASKGMYST
once	TRBV30	TRBJ2-1	AWSPGLDVYNEQF
NA	TRBV19	TRBJ1-4	ASSISLTNEKLF
NA	TRBV10-3	TRBJ2-7	AISEGTHEQY
NA	TRBV10-2	TRBJ1-1	ASTGGGTEAF
NA	TRBV7-2	TRBJ2-7	ASSLHLESVSYEQY
NA	TRBV19	TRBJ2-1	ASSRSTGDGQF
NA	TRBV10-3	TRBJ1-4	AIRAANEKLF
NA	TRBV5-1	TRBJ1-4	ASSTRTGGANEKLF
NA	TRBV4-1	TRBJ2-4	ASSQDREGWAKNIQY
NA	TRBV2	TRBJ2-7	ASSEAAFYEQY
NA	TRBV7-3	TRBJ2-3	ASSLQPTDTQY
NA	TRBV4-2	TRBJ1-3	ASSQVGGATGNTIY